Here is one TCR beta chain with its context. Per the authors' pipeline: By means of reference gene primer amplification, nucleated cell counts were estimated. The assay was immunoSEQ multiplex PCR, and TCRdb's table has in-frame clones only and misses some. V and J calls and clone size are copied from that table; D and trimming were computed from the DNA. The sample carries approximately 260,000 clones, approximately 85% recorded once. These data originate in a study of blood T cell repertoires in COVID-19. Study-level information: The United States, Italy and Spain supplied acute and convalescent COVID-19 samples. Nucleic acid was either cDNA or gDNA, and it came from T cells, B-cell-depleted T cells, or PBMCs.

The clonotype comes from a woman in her 70s with acute or convalescent COVID-19. Sequenced material: peripheral blood.

The chain's CDR3 is CASSGQGDSGNQPQHF. DNA of the CDR3: TGTGCCAGCTCCGGCCAGGGGGACAGCGGCAATCAGCCCCAGCATTTT. The chain links TRBV18 to TRBJ1-5; 7 nucleotides agree with TRBD1. This CDR3 has 16 residues. The ends lost 6 bases at V and 2 bases at J; junction bases unmatched: 10. Germline V gene lookup returns CDR1 KGHSH and CDR2 LQKENI.